This T cell receptor (beta chain) was sequenced during a study of regulatory T cells in long-lasting Graves disease. Study conclusions and caveats: Patients with persistent disease showed a bias toward TRBV28, TRBJ1-2 and TRBJ2-5.

Regarding this clonotype: The antigen is unknown.

The time point was: newly diagnosed GD, antithyroid drugs for less than 3 months. Researchers made the TCR library from RNA that was extracted from PBMCs. Building of the TCR beta libraries involved iRepertoire HTBI primers and Arm-PCR of CDR3 regions. MiXCR, applied by TCRdb to the multiplex PCR reads, yields one record per CDR3 protein. The table includes roughly 560,000 distinct CDR3 sequences, more than 10% detected once. This CDR3 spans 16 amino acids. Looked up from germline, CDR1 is SEHNR and CDR2 is FQNEAQ (reference sequence). J gave up 7 bases and V 5 bases, and 8 bases lay outside the gene matches. This same sample was also part of a study on T cells in Graves' hyperthyroidism and ophthalmopathy. That source notes: Researchers ran a first-round RT-PCR on the TCR CDR3 using the HTBI primer set. Clonotypes that were expanded in thyroid above 0.001 mostly appeared in blood too. The model forecast ophthalmopathy, anticipating it by a median approximately 6.1 months before onset.

This chain links TRBV7-9 with TRBJ2-1, with 13 bases that match TRBD2. The TCR comes from a woman younger than 45 with Graves disease. The sequencing here drew on peripheral blood mononuclear cells (PBMCs), taken at new diagnosis, from a patient treated with antithyroid drugs. The CDR3 DNA reads TGTGCCAGCAGCCCGAGACTAGCGGGAGGCTCTAATGAGCAGTTCTTC. This encodes CASSPRLAGGSNEQFF.